This paragraph reports one TCR beta chain. This entry comes from a study of T cells in localized non-small cell lung cancer. TCRdb's copy holds only in-frame clones and misses some; the assay was immunoSEQ multiplex PCR. This table holds 15,000 to 20,000 clones, about 90% found once. The sequences come from peripheral blood mononuclear cells, collected before any cancer treatment. The TCR sequence derives from a woman between 40 and 69 years old with stage III lung adenocarcinoma.

CDR3 residues: CASSQVRNAEQYF. The CDR3 DNA is TGTGCCAGCAGCCAAGTCAGGAATGCCGAGCAGTACTTC. The J gene is TRBJ2-7, the V gene TRBV4-2, with no clear D. The CDR3 consists of 13 residues. Germline V gives CDR1 LGHNA, CDR2 YNFKEQ. V dropped 1 base and J dropped 6 bases, with 10 bases sitting between them.